This T cell receptor beta chain was found in a study of T-cell reconstitution after alpha-beta-depleted transplantation in children. This clonotype was picked up a small number of times. Its antigen is currently unknown. General study results and limits: By about two months after transplant, alpha-beta T cells reportedly arose from several hundred graft clones that had expanded. Diversity of TCRbeta at day 60 was high in some patients, arising from surviving recipient T cells and thymic progenitors. The authors attributed T-cell counts and diversity one year after transplant mostly to newly produced T cells.

Construction of the TCRbeta library involved unique molecular identifiers. TCRdb passed the PCR reads through MiXCR, listing each CDR3 protein once. The sample includes 55,000 to 90,000 distinct CDR3 sequences, approximately 5% seen only once; the top ten take 15% to 20%. V was trimmed by 2 bases and J by 2 bases, leaving 6 bases between them. CDR1 and CDR2 (germline): SGHTA, FQGTGA. There are 13 residues in the CDR3. This sequence originates from a boy under two years old who had a stem cell transplant for acute myeloid leukemia, so the T cells may come from the graft donor. Specimen: PBMCs, mostly from graft donor cells, collected 180 days after TCRalphabeta/CD19-depleted stem cell transplant. The chain recombines TRBV7-3 with TRBJ2-5; D is undetermined. CDR3 sequence: CASSLAAQETQYF. CDR3 nucleotide sequence: TGTGCCAGCAGCTTAGCAGCTCAAGAGACCCAGTACTTC. The entire variable domain, with the rest obtained from reference TRBV7-3 and TRBJ2-5, is as follows: GAGVSQTPSNKVTEKGKYVELRCDPISGHTALYWYRQSLGQGPEFLIYFQGTGAADDSGLPNDRFFAVRPEGSVSTLKIQRTERGDSAVYLCASSLAAQETQYFGPGTRLLVL.